A selection of T cell receptor beta chains follows, all from one sample in a study of blood T cell repertoires in COVID-19. Assay: immunoSEQ multiplex PCR; the TCRdb copy retains only in-frame clones and omits some. The data hold more than 250,000 clones, with roughly nine tenths observed a single time. The sequencing sample was made of peripheral blood. These receptors came from a man in his late teens or twenties with active or convalescent COVID-19. The CDR3 runs from the conserved cysteine through the conserved F or W.

v_gene: TRBV5-1
len: 14
j_gene: TRBJ2-1
CDR3aa: CASSQARLAVEQFF

v_gene: TRBV7-2
len: 15
j_gene: TRBJ2-5
CDR3aa: CASRGRDRGLETQYF

v_gene: TRBV2
len: 14
j_gene: TRBJ2-4
CDR3aa: CASSGTTAKNIQYF

v_gene: TRBV9
len: 14
j_gene: TRBJ1-1
CDR3aa: CASSVGRGNTEAFF

v_gene: TRBV7-3
len: 16
j_gene: TRBJ2-1
CDR3aa: CASSLTSPGLNNEQFF

v_gene: TRBV19
len: 15
j_gene: TRBJ1-1
CDR3aa: CASIPPSSVVTEAFF

v_gene: TRBV19
len: 14
j_gene: TRBJ2-2
CDR3aa: CASRQSGYTGELFF

v_gene: TRBV10-2
len: 13
j_gene: TRBJ1-2
CDR3aa: CATGTQANYGYTF

v_gene: TRBV12-2
len: 15
j_gene: TRBJ1-4
CDR3aa: CASRSPTGGGEKLFF

v_gene: TRBV2
len: 14
j_gene: TRBJ1-5
CDR3aa: CASSEWQSNQPQHF

v_gene: TRBV5-1
len: 15
j_gene: TRBJ2-3
CDR3aa: CASSFSGRDTDTQYF

v_gene: TRBV25-1
len: 11
j_gene: TRBJ2-5
CDR3aa: CASRLGETQYF

v_gene: TRBV7-9
len: 14
j_gene: TRBJ1-2
CDR3aa: CASSLTGGVYGYTF

v_gene: TRBV10-1
len: 14
j_gene: TRBJ2-7
CDR3aa: CASGEEPRECEQYF